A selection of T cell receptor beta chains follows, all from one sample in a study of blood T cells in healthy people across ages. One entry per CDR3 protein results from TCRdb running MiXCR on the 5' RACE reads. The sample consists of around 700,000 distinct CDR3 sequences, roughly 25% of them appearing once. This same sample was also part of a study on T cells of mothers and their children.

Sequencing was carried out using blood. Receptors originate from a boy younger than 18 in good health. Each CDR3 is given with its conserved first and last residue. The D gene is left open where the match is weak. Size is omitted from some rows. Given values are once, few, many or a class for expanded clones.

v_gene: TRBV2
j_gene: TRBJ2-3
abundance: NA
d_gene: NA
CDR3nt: TGTGCCCGCTCCGATCCCACAGATACGCAGTATTTT
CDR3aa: CARSDPTDTQYF

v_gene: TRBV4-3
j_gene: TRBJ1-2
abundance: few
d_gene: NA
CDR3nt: TGCGCCAGCAGCCAAGATCAAACCTATGGCTACACCTTC
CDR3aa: CASSQDQTYGYTF

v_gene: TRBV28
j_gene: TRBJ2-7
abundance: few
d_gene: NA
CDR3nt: TGTGCCAGCATCCGGGACGAGGGTTACGAGCAGTACTTC
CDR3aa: CASIRDEGYEQYF

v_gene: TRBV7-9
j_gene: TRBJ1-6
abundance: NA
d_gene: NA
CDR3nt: TGTGCCAGCAGGCGGGGGGCAGGTAATTCACCCCTCCACTTT
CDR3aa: CASRRGAGNSPLHF

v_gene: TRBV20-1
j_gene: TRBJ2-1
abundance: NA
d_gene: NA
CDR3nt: TGCAGTGCTAGGACCTACAGGGACCGCAATGAGCAGTTCTTC
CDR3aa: CSARTYRDRNEQFF

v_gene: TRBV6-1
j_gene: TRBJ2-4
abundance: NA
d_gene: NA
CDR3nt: TGTGCCAGCCAGGGGGGGGAAGCCAAAAACATTCAGTACTTC
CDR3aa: CASQGGEAKNIQYF

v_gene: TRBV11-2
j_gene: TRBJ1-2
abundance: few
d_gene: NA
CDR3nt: TGTGCCAGCAGCCGGACAAGGGATAGAACGGGCTACACCTTC
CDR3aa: CASSRTRDRTGYTF

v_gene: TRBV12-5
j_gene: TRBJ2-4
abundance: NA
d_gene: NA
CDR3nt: TGTGCTAGTGGTTCGGATGTAGCCAAAAACATTCAGTACTTC
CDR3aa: CASGSDVAKNIQYF

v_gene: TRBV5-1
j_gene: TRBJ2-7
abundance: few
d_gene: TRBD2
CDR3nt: TGCGCCAGCAGTCATACTAGCGGGGGTATCGACGAGCAGTACTTC
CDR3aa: CASSHTSGGIDEQYF

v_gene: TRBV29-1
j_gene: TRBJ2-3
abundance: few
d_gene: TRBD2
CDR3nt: TGCAGCGTTGATCTCGGCCGGGGGAGGGCGGATACGCAGTATTTT
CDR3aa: CSVDLGRGRADTQYF

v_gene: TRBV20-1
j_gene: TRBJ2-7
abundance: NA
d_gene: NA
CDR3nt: TGCAGTGCTAGAGAGGCTACGGGCTACGAGCAGTACTTC
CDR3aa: CSAREATGYEQYF

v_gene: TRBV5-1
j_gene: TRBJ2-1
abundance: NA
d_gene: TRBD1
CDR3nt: TGCGCCAGCAGCTTATCACAGGGGGCATTCAATGAGCAGTTCTTC
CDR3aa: CASSLSQGAFNEQFF

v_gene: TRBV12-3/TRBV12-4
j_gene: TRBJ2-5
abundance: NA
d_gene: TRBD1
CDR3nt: TGTGCCAGCAGTTTAAGGGCAGGGGGCAGTGAGACCCAGTACTTC
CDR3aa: CASSLRAGGSETQYF

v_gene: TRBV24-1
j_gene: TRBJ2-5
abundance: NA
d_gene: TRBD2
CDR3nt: TGTGCCACCAGTGATCCCAATGGGGGGGCCCAGTACTTC
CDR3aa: CATSDPNGGAQYF

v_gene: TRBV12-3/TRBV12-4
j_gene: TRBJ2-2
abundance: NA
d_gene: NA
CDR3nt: TGTGCCAGCAGCCCTACTCAGGGGTGGCCCGCCGGGGAGCTGTTTTTT
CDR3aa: CASSPTQGWPAGELFF

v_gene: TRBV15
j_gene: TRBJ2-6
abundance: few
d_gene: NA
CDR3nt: TGTGCCACCAGCAGGGAGCTCGTCGCCTCTGGGGCCAACGTCCTGACTTTC
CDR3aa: CATSRELVASGANVLTF

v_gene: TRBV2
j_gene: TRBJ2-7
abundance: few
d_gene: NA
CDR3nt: TGTGCCCTAAGGCAGAGCTCCTACGAGCAGTACTTC
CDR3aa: CALRQSSYEQYF

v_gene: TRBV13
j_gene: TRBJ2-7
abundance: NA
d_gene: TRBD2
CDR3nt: TGTGCCAGCAGATCTAGCGGGCTTTCCTACGAGCAGTACTTC
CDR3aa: CASRSSGLSYEQYF

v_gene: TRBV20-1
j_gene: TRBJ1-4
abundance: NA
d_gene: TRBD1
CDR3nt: TGCAGTGCGAACAGGGGAGGGAATGAAAAACTGTTTTTT
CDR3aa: CSANRGGNEKLFF

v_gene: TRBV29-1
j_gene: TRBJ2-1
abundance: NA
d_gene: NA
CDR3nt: TGCAGCGCCGACGCCAGCGGCGCATACAATGAGCAGTTCTTC
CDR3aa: CSADASGAYNEQFF

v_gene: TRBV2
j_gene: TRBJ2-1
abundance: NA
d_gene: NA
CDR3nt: TGTGCCAGCAGTGAAAATATCAGGAATGAGCAGTTCTTC
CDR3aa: CASSENIRNEQFF

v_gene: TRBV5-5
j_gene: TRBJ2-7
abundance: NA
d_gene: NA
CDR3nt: TGTGCCAGCAGCGGGGGACACGAGCAGTACTTC
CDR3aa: CASSGGHEQYF

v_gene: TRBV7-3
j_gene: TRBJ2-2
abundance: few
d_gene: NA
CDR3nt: TGTGCCAGCAGCTTAGGGCTCGGGGAGCTGTTTTTT
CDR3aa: CASSLGLGELFF

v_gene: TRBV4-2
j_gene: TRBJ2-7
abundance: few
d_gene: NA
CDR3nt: TGTGCCAGCAGCCAAGACGGAACTAAAACCGGATACGAGCAGTACTTC
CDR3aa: CASSQDGTKTGYEQYF

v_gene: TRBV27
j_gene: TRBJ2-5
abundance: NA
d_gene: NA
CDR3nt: TGTGCCAGCAGTCCCGACAGCTATACACAAGAGACCCAGTACTTC
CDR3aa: CASSPDSYTQETQYF

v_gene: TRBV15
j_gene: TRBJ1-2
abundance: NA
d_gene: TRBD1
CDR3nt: TGTGCCACCAGCAGAACAACACAGGGGCCGAACTATGGCTACACCTTC
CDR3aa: CATSRTTQGPNYGYTF

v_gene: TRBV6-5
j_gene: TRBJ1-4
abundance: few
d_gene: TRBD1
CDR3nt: TGTGCCAGCAGTGACAGGGCAGGGGGGCTGGGAAAACTGTTTTTT
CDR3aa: CASSDRAGGLGKLFF

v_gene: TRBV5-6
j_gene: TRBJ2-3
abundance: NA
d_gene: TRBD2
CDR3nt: TGTGCCAGCAGCTATCTAAGCGGGGGGGAATCAGATACGCAGTATTTT
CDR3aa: CASSYLSGGESDTQYF

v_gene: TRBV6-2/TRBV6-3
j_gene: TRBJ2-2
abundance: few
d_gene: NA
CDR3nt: TGTGCCAGCAGGAAACAGGGGAACACCGGGGAGCTGTTTTTT
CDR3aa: CASRKQGNTGELFF

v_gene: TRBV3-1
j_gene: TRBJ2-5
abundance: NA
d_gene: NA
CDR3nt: TGTGCCAGCAGCAGCTGGGCGAGAGAGACCCAGTACTTC
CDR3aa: CASSSWARETQYF

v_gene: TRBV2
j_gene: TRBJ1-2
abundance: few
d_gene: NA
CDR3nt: TGTGCCAGCAGAAACAGAACAGCTAACTATGGCTACACCTTC
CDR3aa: CASRNRTANYGYTF

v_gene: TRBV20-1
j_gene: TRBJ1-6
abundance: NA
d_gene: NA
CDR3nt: TGCAGTGCTAGAGATGGGGCATATCGCAATAATTCACCCCTCCACTTT
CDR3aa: CSARDGAYRNNSPLHF

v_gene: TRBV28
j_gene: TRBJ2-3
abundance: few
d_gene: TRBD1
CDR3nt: TGTGCCAGCAAACCACTGGGGACAGGTGTTCCCCGCACAGATACGCAGTATTTT
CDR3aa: CASKPLGTGVPRTDTQYF

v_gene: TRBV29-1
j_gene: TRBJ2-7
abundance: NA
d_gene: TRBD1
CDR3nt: TGCAGCGTTACCGGGACAGGGAGGTACGAGCAGTACTTC
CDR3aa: CSVTGTGRYEQYF